This TCR beta chain was sequenced for a study of blood T cell repertoires in COVID-19. In the original processing: Using reference gene primer amplification, nucleated cell counts were estimated. Only in-frame clones appear in the TCRdb table, and some are missing; sequencing was by immunoSEQ multiplex PCR. V, J and clone size are those of that table, while D and trimming were read from the DNA. The data contain about 210,000 clones, around four fifths of them seen just once; the ten biggest clones take up approximately 8%. CDR1 MRHNA and CDR2 SNTAGT come from the germline V gene. The CDR3 is 16 amino acids. Trimming shortened V by 5 bases and J by 4 bases, and 20 bases separated the two germline ends.

This chain joins TRBV6-4 and TRBJ1-2, with D unclear. Sequencing input: peripheral blood. This receptor was taken from a woman between 50 and 59 years old with active or convalescent COVID-19. CDR3 sequence: CASSSQGGGRGYGYTF. CDR3 coding DNA: TGTGCCAGCAGTTCTCAAGGAGGTGGGCGCGGCTATGGCTACACCTTC.